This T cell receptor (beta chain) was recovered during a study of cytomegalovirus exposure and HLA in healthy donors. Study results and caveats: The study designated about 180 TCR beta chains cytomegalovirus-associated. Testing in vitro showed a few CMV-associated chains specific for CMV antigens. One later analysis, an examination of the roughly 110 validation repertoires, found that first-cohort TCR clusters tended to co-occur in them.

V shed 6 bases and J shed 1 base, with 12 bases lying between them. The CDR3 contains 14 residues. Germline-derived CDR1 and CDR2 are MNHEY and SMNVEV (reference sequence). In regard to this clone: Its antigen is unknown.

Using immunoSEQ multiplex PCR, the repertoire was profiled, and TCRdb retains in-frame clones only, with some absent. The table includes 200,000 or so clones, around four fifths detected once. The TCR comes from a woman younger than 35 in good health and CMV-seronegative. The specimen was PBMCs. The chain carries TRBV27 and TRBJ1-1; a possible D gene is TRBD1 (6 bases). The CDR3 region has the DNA TGTGCCAGCAGGCATGACAGGACGAACACTGAAGCTTTCTTT. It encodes CASRHDRTNTEAFF.